The source of this T cell receptor (beta chain) is a study of T cells expressing NK-cell markers. About the study: Repertoires of TCR beta were obtained from T cells sorted as CD3+CD56+NKG2C+, CD3+CD56+NKG2C- and CD3+CD56-NKG2C+.

With UMIs, 5'RACE template switching was used to make TCR beta cDNA. From the 5' RACE reads, TCRdb lists one entry per CDR3 protein and no DNA. The table lists 160,000 or so distinct CDR3 sequences. The CDR3 spans 13 residues. Per germline, CDR1 SGHTA and CDR2 FQGTGA. The chain uses TRBV7-3 and TRBJ2-1; no DNA is available, so the TRBD1 call from TCRdb remains unchecked. The sequenced material came from blood T cells: a sorted CD56 or NKG2C T cell subset, CD4+ or CD8+ T cells, or bulk PBMC T cells (not recorded which). The TCR comes from a woman aged 18-70 years in good health. The CDR3 loop reads CASSFPPAGEQFF.